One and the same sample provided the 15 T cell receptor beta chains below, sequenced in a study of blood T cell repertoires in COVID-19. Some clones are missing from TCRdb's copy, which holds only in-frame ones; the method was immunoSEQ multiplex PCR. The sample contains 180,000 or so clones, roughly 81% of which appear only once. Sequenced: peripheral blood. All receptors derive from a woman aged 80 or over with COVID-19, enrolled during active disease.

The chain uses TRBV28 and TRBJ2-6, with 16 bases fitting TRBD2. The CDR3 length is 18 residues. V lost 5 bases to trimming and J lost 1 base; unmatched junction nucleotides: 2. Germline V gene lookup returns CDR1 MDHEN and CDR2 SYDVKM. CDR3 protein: CASSTGLAGGSGANVLTF. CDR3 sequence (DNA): TGTGCCAGCAGTACGGGACTAGCGGGAGGGTCTGGGGCCAACGTCCTGACTTTC.

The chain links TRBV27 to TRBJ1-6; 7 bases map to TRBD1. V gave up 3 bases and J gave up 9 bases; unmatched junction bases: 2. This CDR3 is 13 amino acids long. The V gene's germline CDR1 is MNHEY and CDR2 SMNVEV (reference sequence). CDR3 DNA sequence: TGTGCCAGCAGTTTTAACAGGGGTTCACCCCTCCACTTT. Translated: CASSFNRGSPLHF.

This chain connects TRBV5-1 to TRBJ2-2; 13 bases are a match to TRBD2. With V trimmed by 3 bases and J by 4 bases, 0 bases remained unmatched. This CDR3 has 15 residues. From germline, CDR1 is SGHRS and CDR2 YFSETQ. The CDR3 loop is CASSWTSGGTGELFF. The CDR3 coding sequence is TGCGCCAGCAGCTGGACTAGCGGGGGCACCGGGGAGCTGTTTTTT.

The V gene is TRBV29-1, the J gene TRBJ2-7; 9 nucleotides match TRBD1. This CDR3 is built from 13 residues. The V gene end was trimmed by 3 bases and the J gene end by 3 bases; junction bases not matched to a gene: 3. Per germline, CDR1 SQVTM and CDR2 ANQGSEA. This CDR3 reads CSVEGDRDYEQYF. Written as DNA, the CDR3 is TGCAGCGTTGAGGGGGACAGGGACTACGAGCAGTACTTC.

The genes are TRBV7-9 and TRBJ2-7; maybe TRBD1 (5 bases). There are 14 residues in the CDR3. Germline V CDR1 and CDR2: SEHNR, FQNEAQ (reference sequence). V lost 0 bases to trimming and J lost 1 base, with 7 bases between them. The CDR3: CASSLASGSYEQYF. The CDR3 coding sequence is TGTGCCAGCAGCTTAGCCTCAGGGTCCTACGAGCAGTACTTC.

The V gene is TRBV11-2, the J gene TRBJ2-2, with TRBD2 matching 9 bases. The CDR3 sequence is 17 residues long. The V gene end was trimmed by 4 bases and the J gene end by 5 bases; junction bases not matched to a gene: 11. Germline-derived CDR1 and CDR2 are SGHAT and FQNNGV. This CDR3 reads CASSSRLADSRTGELFF. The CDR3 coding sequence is TGTGCCAGCAGCTCTCGACTAGCGGATTCGAGGACCGGGGAGCTGTTTTTT.

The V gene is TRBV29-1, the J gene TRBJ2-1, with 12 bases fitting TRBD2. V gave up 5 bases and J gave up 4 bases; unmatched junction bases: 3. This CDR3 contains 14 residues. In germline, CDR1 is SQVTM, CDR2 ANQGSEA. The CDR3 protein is CSVLTSGGYNEQFF. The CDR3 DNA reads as TGCAGCGTTTTGACTAGCGGGGGATACAATGAGCAGTTCTTC.

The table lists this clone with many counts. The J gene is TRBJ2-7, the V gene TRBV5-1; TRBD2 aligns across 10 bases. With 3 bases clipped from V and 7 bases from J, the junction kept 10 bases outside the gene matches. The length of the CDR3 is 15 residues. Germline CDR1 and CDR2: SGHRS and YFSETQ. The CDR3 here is CASSSSQTSGKEQYF. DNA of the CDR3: TGCGCCAGCAGCTCGTCCCAAACTAGCGGGAAAGAGCAGTACTTC. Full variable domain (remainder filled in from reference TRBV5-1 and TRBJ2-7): KAGVTQTPRYLIKTRGQQVTLSCSPISGHRSVSWYQQTPGQGLQFLFEYFSETQRNKGNFPGRFSGRQFSNSRSEMNVSTLELGDSALYLCASSSSQTSGKEQYFGPGTRLTVT.

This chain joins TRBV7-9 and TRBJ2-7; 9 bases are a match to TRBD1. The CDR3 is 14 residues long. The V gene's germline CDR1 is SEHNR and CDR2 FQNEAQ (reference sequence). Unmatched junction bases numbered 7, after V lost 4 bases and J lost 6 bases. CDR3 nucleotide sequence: TGTGCCAGCAGCTCTGACAGGGGGTTGGTCGAGCAGTACTTC. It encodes CASSSDRGLVEQYF.

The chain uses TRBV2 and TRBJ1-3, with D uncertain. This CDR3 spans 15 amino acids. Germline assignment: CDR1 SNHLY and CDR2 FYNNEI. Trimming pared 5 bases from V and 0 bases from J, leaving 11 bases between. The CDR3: CASSLYRPSGNTIYF. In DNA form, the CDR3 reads TGTGCCAGCAGTTTATACAGACCCTCTGGAAACACCATATATTTT. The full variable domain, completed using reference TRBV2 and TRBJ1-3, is EPEVTQTPSHQVTQMGQEVILRCVPISNHLYFYWYRQILGQKVEFLVSFYNNEISEKSEIFDDQFSVERPDGSNFTLKIRSTKLEDSAMYFCASSLYRPSGNTIYFGEGSWLTVV.

The CDR3 coding sequence is TGTGCCAGCAGATCGCTAAACTCCTACGAGCAGTACTTC. This encodes CASRSLNSYEQYF. This rearrangement joins TRBV2 to TRBJ2-7, with D unclear. V dropped 6 bases and J dropped 0 bases, with 9 bases sitting between them. The length of the CDR3 is 13 residues. The germline CDR1 and CDR2 sequences are SNHLY and FYNNEI.

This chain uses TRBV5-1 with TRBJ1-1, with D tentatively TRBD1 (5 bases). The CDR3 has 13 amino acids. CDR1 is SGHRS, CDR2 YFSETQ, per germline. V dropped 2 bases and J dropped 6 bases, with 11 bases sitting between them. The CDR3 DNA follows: TGCGCCAGCAGCTTCGGGGGTGGCGCTGAAGCTTTCTTT. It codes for CASSFGGGAEAFF.

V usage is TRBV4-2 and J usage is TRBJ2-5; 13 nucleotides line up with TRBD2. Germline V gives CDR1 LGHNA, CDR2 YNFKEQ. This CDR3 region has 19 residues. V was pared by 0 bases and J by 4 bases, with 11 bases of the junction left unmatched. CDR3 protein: CASSQDARLAGGPPETQYF. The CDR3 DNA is TGTGCCAGCAGCCAAGATGCCCGACTAGCGGGGGGTCCCCCAGAGACCCAGTACTTC.

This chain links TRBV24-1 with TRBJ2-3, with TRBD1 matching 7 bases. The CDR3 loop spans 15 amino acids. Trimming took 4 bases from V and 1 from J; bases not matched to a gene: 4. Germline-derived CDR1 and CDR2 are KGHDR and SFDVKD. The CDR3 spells CATSEGGSGTDTQYF. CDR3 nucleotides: TGTGCCACCAGTGAAGGGGGCAGCGGCACAGATACGCAGTATTTT.

CDR3 amino acids: CASSLDLGRASSYNEQFF. The CDR3 bases are TGTGCCAGCAGCTTAGATCTGGGCAGGGCCAGCTCCTACAATGAGCAGTTCTTC. This chain uses TRBV11-3 with TRBJ2-1, with TRBD1 as a possible D gene (5 bases). Germline V lookup: CDR1 SGHNT, CDR2 YENEEA. CDR3 length: 18 residues. Trimming cost V 0 bases and J 0 bases, with 15 bases left between them.